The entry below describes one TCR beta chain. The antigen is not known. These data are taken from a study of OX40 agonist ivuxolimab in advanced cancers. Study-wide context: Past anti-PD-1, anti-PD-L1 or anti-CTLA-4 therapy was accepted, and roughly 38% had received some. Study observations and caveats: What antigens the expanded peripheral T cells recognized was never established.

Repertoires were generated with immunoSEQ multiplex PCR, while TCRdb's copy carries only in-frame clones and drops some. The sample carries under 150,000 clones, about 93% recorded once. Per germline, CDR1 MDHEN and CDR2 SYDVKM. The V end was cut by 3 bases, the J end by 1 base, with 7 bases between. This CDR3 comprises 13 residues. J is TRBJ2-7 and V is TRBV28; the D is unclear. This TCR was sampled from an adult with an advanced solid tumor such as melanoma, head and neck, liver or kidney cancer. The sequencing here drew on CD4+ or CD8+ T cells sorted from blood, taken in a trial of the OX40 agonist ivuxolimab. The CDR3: CASSLVSSYEQYF. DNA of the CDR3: TGTGCCAGCAGTTTGGTCAGTTCCTACGAGCAGTACTTC.